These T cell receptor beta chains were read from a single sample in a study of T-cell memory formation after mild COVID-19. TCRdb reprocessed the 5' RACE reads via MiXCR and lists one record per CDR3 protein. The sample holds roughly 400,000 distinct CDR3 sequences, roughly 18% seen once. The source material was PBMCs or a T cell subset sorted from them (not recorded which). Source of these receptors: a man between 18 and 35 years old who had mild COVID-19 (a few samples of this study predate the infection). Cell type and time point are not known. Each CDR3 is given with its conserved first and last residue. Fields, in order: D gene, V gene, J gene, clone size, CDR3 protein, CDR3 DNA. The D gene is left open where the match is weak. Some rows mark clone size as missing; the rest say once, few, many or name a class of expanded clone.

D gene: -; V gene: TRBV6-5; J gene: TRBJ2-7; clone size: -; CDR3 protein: CASNPTPGGSYEQYF; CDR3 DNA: TGTGCCAGCAATCCTACCCCCGGCGGGTCTTACGAGCAGTACTTC
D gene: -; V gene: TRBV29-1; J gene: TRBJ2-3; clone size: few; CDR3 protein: CSGTGRFTDTQYF; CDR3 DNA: TGCAGCGGAACAGGGAGGTTTACAGATACGCAGTATTTT
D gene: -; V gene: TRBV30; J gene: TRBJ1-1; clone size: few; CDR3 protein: CAWSREGNTEAFF; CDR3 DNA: TGTGCCTGGAGTAGGGAAGGGAACACTGAAGCTTTCTTT
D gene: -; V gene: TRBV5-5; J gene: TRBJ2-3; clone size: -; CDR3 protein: CASSLTDGTDTQYF; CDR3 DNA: TGTGCCAGCAGCCTGACGGACGGCACAGATACGCAGTATTTT
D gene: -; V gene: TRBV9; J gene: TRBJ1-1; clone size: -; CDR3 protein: CASSVATTGSTEAFF; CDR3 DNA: TGTGCCAGCAGCGTCGCCACAACAGGGAGCACTGAAGCTTTCTTT
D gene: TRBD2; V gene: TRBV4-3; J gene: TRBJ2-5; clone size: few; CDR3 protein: CASSLGTSGYETQYF; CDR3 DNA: TGCGCCAGCAGCCTGGGGACTAGCGGGTATGAGACCCAGTACTTC
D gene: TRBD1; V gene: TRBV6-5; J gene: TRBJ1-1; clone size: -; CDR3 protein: CASSHRGANTEAFF; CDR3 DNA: TGTGCCAGCAGTCACAGGGGGGCTAACACTGAAGCTTTCTTT
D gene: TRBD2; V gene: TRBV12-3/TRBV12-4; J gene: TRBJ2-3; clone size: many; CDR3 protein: CASSFGAGELTDTQYF; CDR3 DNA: TGTGCCAGCAGTTTTGGGGCGGGGGAATTGACAGATACGCAGTATTTT
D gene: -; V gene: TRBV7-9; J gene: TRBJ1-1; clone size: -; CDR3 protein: CASSRREKEAFF; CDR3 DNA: TGTGCCAGCAGCCGGCGGGAAAAGGAAGCTTTCTTT
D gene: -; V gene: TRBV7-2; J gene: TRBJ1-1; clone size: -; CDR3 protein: CASSLYGPKGTEAFF; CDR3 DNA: TGTGCCAGCAGCTTATATGGTCCGAAGGGCACTGAAGCTTTCTTT
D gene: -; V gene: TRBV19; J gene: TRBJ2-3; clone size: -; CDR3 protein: CASSIYGDTDTQYF; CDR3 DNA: TGTGCCAGTAGTATTTACGGTGACACAGATACGCAGTATTTT
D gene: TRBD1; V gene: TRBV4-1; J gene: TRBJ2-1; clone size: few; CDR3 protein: CASSQEGQGLHEQFF; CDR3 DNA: TGCGCCAGCAGCCAAGAGGGACAGGGTTTGCATGAGCAGTTCTTC
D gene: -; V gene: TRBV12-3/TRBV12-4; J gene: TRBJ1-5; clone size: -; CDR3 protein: CASRLAGSNQPQHF; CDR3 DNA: TGTGCCAGCAGGCTCGCCGGGAGCAATCAGCCCCAGCATTTT
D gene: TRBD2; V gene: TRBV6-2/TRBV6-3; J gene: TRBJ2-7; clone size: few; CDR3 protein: CASSYSAGAYEQYF; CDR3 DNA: TGTGCCAGCAGTTACTCGGCGGGGGCCTACGAGCAGTACTTC
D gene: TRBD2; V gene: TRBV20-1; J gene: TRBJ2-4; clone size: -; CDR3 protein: CSALPGTSVKNIQYF; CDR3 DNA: TGCAGTGCTTTACCCGGGACTAGCGTCAAAAACATTCAGTACTTC
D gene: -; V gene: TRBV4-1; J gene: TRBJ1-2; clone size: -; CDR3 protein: CASSQAGIVNGYTF; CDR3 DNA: TGCGCCAGCAGCCAAGCAGGGATAGTCAATGGCTACACCTTC
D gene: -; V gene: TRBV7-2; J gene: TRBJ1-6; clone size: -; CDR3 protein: CASSPRQGWNSPLHF; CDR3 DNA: TGTGCCAGCAGCCCGCGCCAGGGGTGGAATTCACCCCTCCACTTT
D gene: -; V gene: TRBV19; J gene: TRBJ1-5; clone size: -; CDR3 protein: CARPHEGVRPQHF; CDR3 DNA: TGTGCCAGGCCGCATGAGGGTGTTCGGCCCCAGCATTTT